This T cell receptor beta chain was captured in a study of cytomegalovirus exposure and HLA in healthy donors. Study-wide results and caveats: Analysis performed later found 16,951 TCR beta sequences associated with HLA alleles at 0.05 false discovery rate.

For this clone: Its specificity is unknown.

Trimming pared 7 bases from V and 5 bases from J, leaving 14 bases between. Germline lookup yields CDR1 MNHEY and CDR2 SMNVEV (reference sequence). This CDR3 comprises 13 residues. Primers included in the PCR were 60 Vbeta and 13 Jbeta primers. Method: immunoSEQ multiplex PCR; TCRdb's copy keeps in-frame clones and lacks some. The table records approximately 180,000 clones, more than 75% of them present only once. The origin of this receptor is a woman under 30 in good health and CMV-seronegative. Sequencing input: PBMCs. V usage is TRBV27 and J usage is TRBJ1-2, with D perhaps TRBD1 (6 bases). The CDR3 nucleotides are TGTGCCAGCACCCACCGAGGGGGATATGGCTACACCTTC. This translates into CASTHRGGYGYTF.